The source of this TCR beta chain is a study of cytomegalovirus exposure and HLA in healthy donors (dated by TCRdb to about 2017). For the wider study: According to an earlier analysis of 587 of the donors, roughly 180 million T cells yielded over 90 million unique TCR beta sequences and approximately 300 Gb of sequence data. Roughly 300 gigabases of sequencing data and around 88 million unique TCR sequences made up an early release that covered approximately 700 HLA-typed donors. Among the roughly 430 genotyped donors, under 90% belonged to the genetic ancestry cluster associated with self-reported Caucasian donors. The study was designed to test whether signatures of past pathogen exposure could be identified by cataloging public T cell receptors. The study used immunosequencing to profile the T cell repertoires of several hundred subjects and linked those repertoires to cytomegalovirus serostatus. Besides the first cohort of 500 to 700 subjects, a separate validation cohort made up of over a hundred different subjects was used. To predict cytomegalovirus infection status, the study brought together high-throughput TCR immunosequencing, statistical association of individual TCRs with disease status, and machine learning. A later analysis re-examined previously published TCR beta repertoires from over 500 donors and added high-resolution HLA genotyping to investigate patterns of TCR occurrence. The later analysis used no new phenotypic data to find candidate immune exposures, relying instead on TCR beta sequences and their occurrence across donors. To decide whether each TCR beta V gene segment behaved as functional or pseudogenic, an earlier analysis of fewer than 750 of the donors relied on high-throughput TCR beta sequencing. Alongside the repertoire data, information on donor age, sex, ethnicity and CMV serostatus was compiled. A later genetic analysis used genome-wide SNP genotypes for about 65% of the 666 donors, treating that subset as a discovery cohort. Every repertoire in the discovery cohort had been generated on one and the same sequencing platform. Both class I and class II loci were covered by HLA typing, at four-digit resolution. The number of typed donors differed by locus: about 629-630 for A, B, C, DRB1 and DQB1; approximately 520 for DQA1; 600 to 610 for DPA1; and 450 to 480 for DPB1. Roughly 5 DR-DQ haplotypes were handled as single units for association and clustering, since linkage in the cohort was strong. Across approximately 420 genotyped donors of the cohort, an average of about 240,000 unique TCR beta nucleotide sequences per donor were sequenced, and about a sixth of those sequences were non-productive.

CDR1 and CDR2 (SQVTM, ANQGSEA) derive from the germline V gene. There are 15 amino acids in the CDR3, from cysteine to phenylalanine inclusive. CDR3 DNA is the only sequence kept; it has 45 bases, read in frame from the first base. Compared with germline, V lacks 5 bases and J lacks 5 bases; bases without a gene match: 13. Overall study outcomes, separate from this receptor: Because HLA typing was missing for some donors at each locus, association tests included only the typed subset. The presence/absence analyses assumed that sequencing depth was roughly uniform across donors, and that assumption may not be true. A further reported finding was that TCR beta sequences accurately predicted the HLA-A and HLA-B alleles for most subjects in the first cohort. In an earlier analysis of fewer than 750 of the donors, most TCR beta V segments were observed in productive rearrangements about 87% or about 30% of the time, broadly matching IMGT annotations. In a later analysis, several top co-occurrence clusters were reported to appear linked to parvovirus B19, influenza, CMV and Epstein-Barr virus. V-gene and J-gene trimming of TCR beta chains was associated with a missense DCLRE1C variant in a later genetic analysis, and the association was replicated in an independent cohort. Immune exposure information for the cohort was limited to CMV serostatus. A cluster of highly shared sequence variants was judged likely to represent a technical artifact of the sequencing pipeline. Assigning TCR associations to individual alleles was difficult when HLA alleles, especially DR and DQ, strongly co-occurred. It was suggested by the authors that the approach could potentially be generalized to other disease states and immunological phenotypes. While some public TCRs were present in many individuals, most TCR sequences turned up only very rarely across donors. The classifier was reported to diagnose cytomegalovirus status with high specificity and sensitivity in both the original and validation cohorts. A few of the identified cytomegalovirus-associated TCR beta chains were confirmed in vitro to be specific for cytomegalovirus antigens. In a later analysis, TCR association rates were found to vary across HLA loci, with the most associated TCRs seen for DRB1 alleles and the fewest for HLA-C alleles. Because the 87-base-pair reads could not distinguish some IMGT-functional V segments, including TRBV6-2 and TRBV6-3, those segments were excluded. The cohort was sequenced for TCR beta chains only, and without alpha or paired-chain data the features that could be detected were limited. Specific HLA alleles were associated with roughly 16,000 TCR beta sequences at a false discovery rate of 0.05 in a later analysis. Most CMV-associated TCR beta chains appeared to be HLA-restricted in a later analysis, and the HLA associations seemed to be driven largely by CMV exposure. A later genetic analysis reported fewer N-insertions in productive TCRs among donors in an Asian-associated ancestry cluster than the roughly 690-donor mean. The earlier analysis of about 600 of the donors excluded roughly 16 rarely observed V segments, including chromosome 9 orphons, because counts were too low. In a later analysis, HLA-associated TCR beta chains were found to be more clonally expanded and to have lower generation probabilities than equally common non-associated chains. Correlated functional status among segregating V segments might be attributable to linkage disequilibrium, but an unknown experimental factor could not be ruled out. In the study, approximately 160 TCR beta chains were listed as associated with cytomegalovirus.

The cohort comprised 550 to 700 healthy bone marrow donors. All cohort members were sampled while nominally healthy, although unrecorded immune exposures were likely present. The donor tested CMV seropositive and was one of the 289 seropositive cohort members. Every donor gave a peripheral blood sample, and the peripheral blood mononuclear cells from that sample were used for TCR beta sequencing. The Qiagen DNeasy Blood Extraction Kit was used to extract genomic DNA from the blood cell samples. The library was produced with the immunoSEQ multiplex PCR assay. A mixture of 60 forward primers for TCR Vbeta segments and 13 reverse primers for TCR Jbeta segments was used in the multiplex PCR. A multiplex PCR assay on genomic DNA amplified the CDR3 region of rearranged TCR beta genes. The Illumina HiSeq System was used to sequence the amplified TCR beta libraries as 87-base-pair reads. In the source study's methods: In a later analysis, tens of millions of unique TCR beta chains were counted across the approximately 640 repertoires, and approximately 11 million of these chains were shared by at least two donors. Raw reads were error-corrected and collapsed into unique sequences with a nearest-neighbor algorithm that merged closely related sequences to remove PCR and sequencing errors. V, D and J gene segments were assigned by aligning CDR3 sequences to IMGT reference sequences. For a sequence to be retained, a match of at least six nucleotides was required to both a V gene segment and a J gene segment. Rearrangements were classified as productive when the CDR3 lacked stop codons and remained in frame with V and J, and all other rearrangements were classified as non-productive. CDR3 was defined according to IMGT convention as the region running from the second conserved V-encoded cysteine to the conserved J-encoded phenylalanine. The earlier analysis of 587 of the donors excluded sequences that lacked an unambiguous match to a single V gene segment. In an earlier analysis of around 600 of the donors, V segments were called functional above 56.7% productive rearrangements and were called segregating when the between-donor standard deviation exceeded 5%. A statistical classification framework was built to diagnose cytomegalovirus status from the catalog of TCR beta chain sequences. V and J gene assignment, in a later analysis, came from comparing TCR nucleotide sequences with IMGT/GENE-DB human TR gene sequences. The TCRdist pipeline was used in a later analysis to assign CDR3 sequences and most-parsimonious VDJ recombination scenarios. In a later analysis, each TCR beta chain was defined by its CDR3 amino acid sequence together with its V-gene family, and reads without a unique V-gene family were excluded. As a way to deal with suspected cross-contamination and a sequencing artifact, a later analysis dropped 450 to 600 nucleotide sequences that were highly shared and had low generation probability. For each public chain, a later analysis derived a clonal expansion index from normalized ranks of inferred template counts within each repertoire. In a later analysis, generation probabilities were computed with a VDJ recombination model fitted to out-of-frame rearrangements, and the resulting probabilities were checked against IGoR. Hypergeometric tests were used in a later analysis to score TCR-TCR, TCR-HLA and TCR-CMV co-occurrence, with a repertoire-size bias correction applied to the TCR pairs. A later analysis estimated false discovery rates by permuting HLA or CMV assignments 20 times. In a later analysis, co-occurring TCRs were grouped using DBSCAN, with TCRdist sequence similarity added in when clustering inside HLA-allele-positive subsets. Repertoires with fewer than 30,000 or more than 120,000 public chains were left out of co-occurrence clustering, as were four to six repertoires with anomalous nucleotide sharing. Sourced from immuneACCESS, this table was stored by TCRdb with only in-frame sequences that have V and J called. A share of the clones is absent; for the studies checked, an unresolved V gene accounts for under half, and the remainder has no known explanation. D and trimming were read from the DNA, whereas the V and J calls and clone size are those reported in that table. A total of roughly 200,000 clones appear in this sample, about three quarters of them only once. The biggest ten clones account for 2.5% to 3.5% of the sample.

A note on this clone: This clone's antigen is unknown. No base quality information exists; no much larger clone differs at one position.

This receptor chain uses TRBV29-1 and TRBJ2-3; 7 bases in the middle match TRBD1. Sequencing used PBMCs. The sequence was collected from a woman aged 60-70 years in good health and CMV-seropositive. The CDR3 region reads CSVSPQGHPGDTQYF. At the DNA level, the sequence is TGCAGCGTTTCACCACAGGGGCACCCAGGAGATACGCAGTATTTT.